The clone carrying this TCR beta chain has only a few counts. The antigen is unknown. This specimen comes from a study of regulatory T cells in long-lasting Graves disease. Described time point: newly diagnosed GD, antithyroid drugs for less than 3 months. PBMCs provided the RNA from which the TCR library was made. Construction of the TCR beta libraries employed iRepertoire HTBI primers in conjunction with Arm-PCR of CDR3 regions. MiXCR was run by TCRdb on the multiplex PCR reads, yielding one entry per CDR3 protein. Of over 350,000 distinct CDR3 sequences in the sample, 15% were seen once. Study results and caveats: Accuracy may have suffered from the small sample size. Persistent Graves' cases showed lower TCR diversity than newly diagnosed cases.

These data were likewise used in another study, on T cells in Graves' hyperthyroidism and ophthalmopathy. That source reports: Stable disease denoted Graves' hyperthyroidism without ophthalmopathy progression within 18 months. The blood repertoire included most of the expanded thyroid clonotypes above 0.001.

This TCR was sampled from a woman aged 40 to 49 with Graves disease. The source was peripheral blood mononuclear cells (PBMCs), collected at new diagnosis, from a patient treated with antithyroid drugs.

CDR3 protein: CARQRGAVPNTGELFF. The DNA for the CDR3 is TGTGCCAGACAACGGGGGGCGGTTCCGAACACCGGGGAGCTGTTTTTT. This rearrangement joins TRBV19 to TRBJ2-2, with D tentatively TRBD2 (7 bases). The CDR3 extends over 16 amino acids. Per the germline V gene, CDR1 is LNHDA and CDR2 is SQIVND (reference sequence). Between the trimmed V and J ends, which lost 9 bases and 0 bases, there was a span of 17 bases.